One and the same sample provided the 26 T cell receptor beta chains below, sequenced in a study of CD8 T cells in Susac syndrome. Random hexamers primed reverse transcription of about 0.5 to 1 ug RNA. TCRdb used MiXCR to reprocess the immunoSEQ multiplex PCR reads, holding one entry per CDR3 protein. The data hold around 120,000 distinct CDR3 sequences, with 85% to 95% observed a single time. Sequencing input: CD4+ T cells from PBMCs. Source of these receptors: a human donor with multiple sclerosis.

This chain links TRBV4-2 with TRBJ2-1; the match to TRBD1 covers 8 bases. The V and J ends lost 1 base and 7 bases, in that order; junction bases with no gene match: 12. The germline CDR1 and CDR2 sequences are LGHNA and YNFKEQ. The CDR3 extends over 17 amino acids. The CDR3 sequence: CASSQGSGQGRRNEQFF. The CDR3 region has the DNA TGTGCCAGCAGCCAAGGTTCAGGACAGGGCCGCAGGAATGAGCAGTTCTTC.

The chain links TRBV24-1 to TRBJ2-1; possibly TRBD1 for D (5 bases). This CDR3 is 15 amino acids long. The V end was cut by 10 bases, the J end by 2 bases, with 17 bases between. Germline values: CDR1 KGHDR, CDR2 SFDVKD. This CDR3 is CATNLRVPTYNEQFF. The CDR3 DNA reads TGTGCCACGAACCTCAGGGTGCCTACCTACAATGAGCAGTTCTTC.

CDR3 sequence: CASSSPSTDTQYF. The DNA of the CDR3 is TGTGCCAGCAGTTCGCCAAGCACAGATACGCAGTATTTT. J is TRBJ2-3 and V is TRBV28; D not certain. V was trimmed by 4 bases and J by 0 bases, leaving 5 bases between them. Germline CDR1 and CDR2: MDHEN and SYDVKM. CDR3 size: 13 residues.

The V gene is TRBV19, the J gene TRBJ1-5; 7 bases are shared with TRBD1. The CDR3 extends over 14 amino acids. V lost 3 bases, J lost 5 bases, and 4 bases stayed unmatched. Germline CDR1 LNHDA, CDR2 SQIVND (reference sequence). CDR3 sequence (DNA): TGTGCCAGTAGTATTATTGGACAGGATCAGCCCCAGCATTTT. Its translation is CASSIIGQDQPQHF.

V and J are TRBV20-1 and TRBJ1-2, with TRBD1 matching over 7 bases. Germline assignment: CDR1 DFQATT and CDR2 SNEGSKA (reference sequence). V shed 2 bases, J shed 5 bases, and the junction held 5 bases outside the gene matches. The CDR3 runs 13 residues. In DNA form, the CDR3 reads TGCAGTGCTAGAAGACAGGGATCATATGGCTACACCTTC. This encodes CSARRQGSYGYTF.

This chain uses TRBV5-1 with TRBJ2-1; 7 bases are shared with TRBD2. CDR1 and CDR2 (germline): SGHRS, YFSETQ. Trimming removed 7 bases from V and 4 bases from J; junction bases left unmatched: 8. The CDR3 totals 14 residues. In DNA, the CDR3 is TGCGCCAGCGCCCCCGGGGGGAGGTACAATGAGCAGTTCTTC. Translating it yields CASAPGGRYNEQFF.

V and J are TRBV6-5 and TRBJ1-2; possibly TRBD1 for D (5 bases). V dropped 6 bases and J dropped 6 bases, with 20 bases sitting between them. CDR3 size: 15 residues. Germline V gives CDR1 MNHEY, CDR2 SVGAGI. For the CDR3, the DNA is TGTGCCAGCAGCGACCACGGTTCGGGGCCGAATGGCTACACCTTC. It codes for CASSDHGSGPNGYTF.

This chain links TRBV9 with TRBJ1-6, with D unclear. The CDR3 covers 13 residues. Germline V gives CDR1 SGDLS, CDR2 YYNGEE. The V and J ends lost 0 bases and 2 bases respectively, with 0 bases between them. The CDR3 DNA is TGTGCCAGCAGCGTAGCCTATAATTCACCCCTCCACTTT. Its protein product is CASSVAYNSPLHF.

The chain has TRBV20-1 and TRBJ1-2, with D hard to call. Germline loops: CDR1 DFQATT, CDR2 SNEGSKA (reference sequence). CDR3 length equals 15 residues. The V end lost 0 bases, the J end lost 4 bases, and 15 bases lay between the germline ends. CDR3: CSARDEHSSSYGYTF. DNA of the CDR3: TGCAGTGCTAGAGATGAGCACAGCTCGTCCTATGGCTACACCTTC.

This clonotype came up a few times. V usage is TRBV2 and J usage is TRBJ2-5; D unresolved. V lost 5 bases and J 0 bases, leaving 4 bases between the germline ends. The CDR3 is 12 residues long. Germline V gives CDR1 SNHLY, CDR2 FYNNEI. The CDR3 bases are TGTGCCAGCAGTTTGTACCAAGAGACCCAGTACTTC. Its protein product is CASSLYQETQYF.

The V call is TRBV12-3 or TRBV12-4, the J call TRBJ2-2; TRBD1 matches at 8 bases. This CDR3 has 15 amino acids. The ends lost 3 bases at V and 3 bases at J; junction bases unmatched: 3. The CDR3 coding sequence is TGTGCCAGCAGTTTCAGGGGGCCGGACACCGGGGAGCTGTTTTTT. Translating it yields CASSFRGPDTGELFF.

This chain joins TRBV3-1 and TRBJ1-1; D perhaps matches TRBD1 (5 bases). The length of the CDR3 is 13 residues. V was shortened by 1 base and J by 11 bases, with 14 bases between the two germline ends. Germline assignment: CDR1 LGHDT and CDR2 YNNKEL (reference sequence). CDR3 in amino acids: CASSQVAGSLAFF. DNA for the CDR3: TGTGCCAGCAGCCAAGTTGCAGGGTCTTTGGCTTTCTTT. The variable domain in full, completed from reference TRBV3-1 and TRBJ1-1, reads DTAVSQTPKYLVTQMGNDKSIKCEQNLGHDTMYWYKQDSKKFLKIMFSYNNKELIINETVPNRFSPKSPDKAHLNLHINSLELGDSAVYFCASSQVAGSLAFFGQGTRLTVV.

This clonotype was observed a single time. The chain employs TRBV12-3 or TRBV12-4 and TRBJ1-5; D remains ambiguous. The CDR3 has 16 amino acids. Trimming removed 6 bases at V and 5 bases at J, with 20 bases between. CDR3 nucleotides: TGTGCCAGCAGCCTAGCGGCCGGGTCTCCAGATCAGCCCCAGCATTTT. This encodes CASSLAAGSPDQPQHF.

The V call is TRBV29-1, the J call TRBJ2-5; 7 bases line up with TRBD1. The CDR3 length is 13 residues. V lost 4 bases and J lost 5; bases outside the gene matches: 7. The germline CDR1 and CDR2 sequences are SQVTM and ANQGSEA. In DNA form, the CDR3 reads TGCAGCGTTGGCCCTGGGACAGCGGAGACCCAGTACTTC. Its translation: CSVGPGTAETQYF.

The V call is TRBV25-1, the J call TRBJ1-1; D gene uncertain. The CDR3 length is 14 residues. With 0 bases removed from V and 1 base from J, the gap between germline ends came to 6 bases. CDR1 and CDR2 from the germline V gene are MGHDK and SYGVNS. CDR3 DNA sequence: TGTGCCAGCAGTGAATACCATGCGAACACTGAAGCTTTCTTT. Residues: CASSEYHANTEAFF.

This clonotype was picked up one time. The J gene is TRBJ2-2, the V gene TRBV5-6; a possible D gene is TRBD2 (5 bases). V was clipped by 4 bases and J by 2 bases, with 12 bases between them. The CDR3 contains 15 residues. Germline V CDR1 and CDR2: SGHDT, YYEEEE. The CDR3 loop reads CASSHLRGNTGELFF. The CDR3 coding sequence is TGTGCCAGCAGCCACCTCCGGGGAAACACCGGGGAGCTGTTTTTT.

V and J are TRBV3-1 and TRBJ1-6; TRBD1 is a possible D gene (6 bases). The CDR3 spans 15 residues. Germline assignment: CDR1 LGHDT and CDR2 YNNKEL (reference sequence). Trimming removed 4 bases from V and 9 bases from J, with 16 bases in between. The CDR3 reads CASSPGRGSRSPLHF. CDR3 DNA sequence: TGTGCCAGCAGCCCCGGAAGGGGGAGTCGTTCACCCCTCCACTTT.

This clonotype has a handful of counts. V is TRBV2 and J is TRBJ2-7; the match to TRBD2 covers 7 bases. The CDR3 has 13 amino acids. From germline, CDR1 is SNHLY and CDR2 FYNNEI. With 10 bases clipped from V and 0 bases from J, the junction kept 6 bases outside the gene matches. CDR3 region: CATTRDYSYEQYF. Written as DNA, the CDR3 is TGTGCCACCACTCGGGACTACTCCTACGAGCAGTACTTC.

The V and J genes are TRBV24-1 and TRBJ2-2, with 7 nucleotides matching TRBD1. V gave up 1 base and J gave up 5 bases; unmatched junction bases: 3. The CDR3 spans 15 residues. CDR1 is KGHDR, CDR2 SFDVKD, per germline. CDR3 sequence reads: CATSDFPTGTGELFF. CDR3 sequence (DNA): TGTGCCACCAGTGATTTCCCGACAGGGACCGGGGAGCTGTTTTTT.

The chain has TRBV19 and TRBJ1-1; maybe TRBD1 (5 bases). Looked up from germline, CDR1 is LNHDA and CDR2 is SQIVND (reference sequence). The CDR3 is made up of 13 amino acids. The V end lost 2 bases, the J end lost 5 bases, and 9 bases lay between the germline ends. In nucleotides, the CDR3 is TGTGCCAGTAGTATACAGGGTTGGACTGAAGCTTTCTTT. Translation: CASSIQGWTEAFF.

This clonotype has just one count. The chain recombines TRBV29-1 with TRBJ1-2; D is undetermined. The germline CDR1 and CDR2 sequences are SQVTM and ANQGSEA. V was trimmed by 2 bases and J by 7 bases, leaving 11 bases between them. This CDR3 region has 12 residues. The DNA of the CDR3 is TGCAGCGTTGAATTACCAGCTGGTGGCTACACCTTC. Its translation: CSVELPAGGYTF.

V gene TRBV19 combines with J gene TRBJ2-3; D call uncertain. V lost 3 bases and J 2 bases, leaving 9 bases between the germline ends. Germline lookup yields CDR1 LNHDA and CDR2 SQIVND (reference sequence). The length of the CDR3 is 14 residues. Here the CDR3 DNA reads TGTGCCAGTAGTATGAGATACTTCACAGATACGCAGTATTTT. This encodes CASSMRYFTDTQYF.

This clonotype appeared a single time. The V call is TRBV12-3 or TRBV12-4, the J call TRBJ1-2; D is ambiguous. The CDR3 is 12 amino acids. V lost 3 bases and J 4 bases, leaving 6 bases between the germline ends. CDR3: CASSFKVYGYTF. The CDR3 region has the DNA TGTGCCAGCAGTTTTAAGGTCTATGGCTACACCTTC.

The genes are TRBV14 and TRBJ2-1; tentatively, D is TRBD2 (5 bases). This CDR3 region has 15 residues. V shed 5 bases and J shed 8 bases, with 19 bases lying between them. The germline V gene has CDR1 SGHDN and CDR2 FVKESK. In DNA, the CDR3 is TGTGCCAGCAGCACGGGAATTACCGGCGGCTATGAGCAGTTCTTC. Its translation: CASSTGITGGYEQFF.

V usage is TRBV3-1 and J usage is TRBJ1-2, with no clear D. The V gene lost 1 base and the J gene lost 0 bases, with 9 bases spanning the gap. The germline V gene encodes CDR1 LGHDT and CDR2 YNNKEL (reference sequence). CDR3 length equals 15 residues. The CDR3 bases are TGTGCCAGCAGCCAAGCGCAGGTCGCTAACTATGGCTACACCTTC. Protein sequence: CASSQAQVANYGYTF.

The chain carries TRBV18 and TRBJ1-1, with D maybe TRBD1 (5 bases). V shed 0 bases and J shed 11 bases, with 13 bases lying between them. This CDR3 comprises 13 residues. Germline V gene sequence: CDR1 KGHSH, CDR2 LQKENI. For the CDR3, the DNA is TGTGCCAGCTCACCACCAGGGGCCCTTGAGGCTTTCTTT. Translating it yields CASSPPGALEAFF.